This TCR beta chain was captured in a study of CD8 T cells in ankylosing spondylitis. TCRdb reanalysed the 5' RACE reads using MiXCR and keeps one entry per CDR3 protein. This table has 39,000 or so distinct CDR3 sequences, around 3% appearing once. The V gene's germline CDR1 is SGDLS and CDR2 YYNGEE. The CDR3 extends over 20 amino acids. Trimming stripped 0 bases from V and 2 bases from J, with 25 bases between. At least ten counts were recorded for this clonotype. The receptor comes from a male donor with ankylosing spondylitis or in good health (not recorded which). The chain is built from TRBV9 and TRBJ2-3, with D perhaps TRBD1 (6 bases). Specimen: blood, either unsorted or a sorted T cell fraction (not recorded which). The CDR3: CASSVASPGIQGTSTDTQYF. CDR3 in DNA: TGTGCCAGCAGCGTAGCAAGTCCGGGGATACAGGGTACGTCCACAGATACGCAGTATTTT.